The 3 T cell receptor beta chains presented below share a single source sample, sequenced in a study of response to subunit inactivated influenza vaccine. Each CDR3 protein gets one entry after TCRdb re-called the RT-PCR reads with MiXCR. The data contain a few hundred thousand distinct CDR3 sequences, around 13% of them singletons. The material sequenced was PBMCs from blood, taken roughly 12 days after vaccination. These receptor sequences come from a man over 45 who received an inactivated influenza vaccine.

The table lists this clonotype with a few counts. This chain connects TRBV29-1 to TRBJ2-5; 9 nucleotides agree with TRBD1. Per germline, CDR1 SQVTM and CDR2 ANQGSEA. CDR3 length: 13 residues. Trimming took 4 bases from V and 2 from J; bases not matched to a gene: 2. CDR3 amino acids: CSVAGQGQETQYF. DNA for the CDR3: TGCAGCGTTGCGGGACAGGGTCAAGAGACCCAGTACTTC.

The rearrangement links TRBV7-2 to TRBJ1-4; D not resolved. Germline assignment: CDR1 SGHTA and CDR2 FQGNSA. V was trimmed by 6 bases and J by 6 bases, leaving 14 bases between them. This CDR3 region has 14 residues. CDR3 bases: TGTGCCAGCAGGGGTGCCGGTTCCTATGAAAAACTGTTTTTT. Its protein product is CASRGAGSYEKLFF.

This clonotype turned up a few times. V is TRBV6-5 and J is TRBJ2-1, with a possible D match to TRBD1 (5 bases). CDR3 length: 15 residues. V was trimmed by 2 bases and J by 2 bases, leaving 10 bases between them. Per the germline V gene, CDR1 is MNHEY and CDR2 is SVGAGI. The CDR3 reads CASSYRGSPYNEQFF. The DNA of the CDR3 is TGTGCCAGCAGTTACAGGGGAAGCCCCTACAATGAGCAGTTCTTC.